This T cell receptor beta chain derives from a study of T cells after somatic rescue of genetic block. TCRdb keeps only in-frame clones here, not all; method: immunoSEQ multiplex PCR. The sample shows approximately 70,000 clones, roughly 93% of them seen only once. Input material: peripheral blood mononuclear cells (PBMCs). The receptor was derived from a man younger than 40.

Written as DNA, the CDR3 is TGTGCCAGCAGCTTAGGCGGACGGGGCGGAGAAGGAAACACCATATATTTT. Amino acids: CASSLGGRGGEGNTIYF. The rearrangement uses TRBV7-8 and TRBJ1-3; possibly TRBD1 for D (5 bases). CDR1 SGHVS and CDR2 FQNEAQ come from the germline V gene. This CDR3 is 17 amino acids long. The germline V and J ends were trimmed by 1 base and 4 bases, with 17 bases remaining between them.